One sample yielded the 22 T cell receptor beta chains listed below, sequenced in a study of siplizumab effects on memory and regulatory T cells. This table comes from immunoSEQ multiplex PCR, and its TCRdb copy is limited to in-frame clones, with some not included. The data hold 75,000 to 95,000 clones, with more than 80% observed a single time. The sample consisted of CD4+ T cells sorted from blood. The origin of the receptors is a human donor in good health.

The V and J genes are TRBV29-1 and TRBJ1-5, with 9 bases fitting TRBD1. Germline V CDR1 and CDR2: SQVTM, ANQGSEA. The CDR3 is 17 amino acids. Unmatched junction bases numbered 11, after V lost 5 bases and J lost 0 bases. CDR3 in amino acids: CSVPGTGRALSNQPQHF. CDR3 DNA sequence: TGCAGCGTTCCCGGGACAGGGAGGGCCCTTAGCAATCAGCCCCAGCATTTT.

V usage is TRBV14 and J usage is TRBJ2-5; D possibly corresponds to TRBD2 (6 bases). Between the trimmed V and J ends, which lost 3 bases and 1 base, there was a span of 12 bases. CDR1 is SGHDN and CDR2 is FVKESK in the germline V gene. This CDR3 spans 15 amino acids. This CDR3 is CASSHRDGSQETQYF. The CDR3 DNA reads as TGTGCCAGCAGCCACCGGGACGGGAGCCAAGAGACCCAGTACTTC.

This clone was detected only once. The V and J genes are TRBV5-4 and TRBJ2-2; 13 bases are shared with TRBD2. Per the germline V gene, CDR1 is SGHNT and CDR2 is YYREEE (reference sequence). V shed 3 bases, J shed 5 bases, and the junction held 4 bases outside the gene matches. The CDR3 length is 16 residues. The CDR3 nucleotides are TGTGCCAGCAGCTCGGGACTAGCGGGGAGGACCGGGGAGCTGTTTTTT. Amino acid sequence: CASSSGLAGRTGELFF.

Only one count was recorded for this clone. V is TRBV6-1 and J is TRBJ1-2; D possibly corresponds to TRBD1 (6 bases). Trimming removed 3 bases from V and 4 bases from J, with 15 bases in between. This CDR3 spans 15 amino acids. The germline gives CDR1 MNHNS, CDR2 SASEGT. The CDR3 loop is CASSEPRGAVYGYTF. In DNA form, the CDR3 reads TGTGCCAGCAGTGAGCCCCGGGGGGCTGTCTATGGCTACACCTTC.

The chain has TRBV5-1 and TRBJ1-1, with TRBD1 as a possible D gene (5 bases). The germline gives CDR1 SGHRS, CDR2 YFSETQ. V was trimmed by 2 bases and J by 7 bases, leaving 12 bases between them. The CDR3 covers 13 residues. CDR3 DNA: TGCGCCAGCAGCTTTCAGGGAGAGGGTGAAGCTTTCTTT. As protein: CASSFQGEGEAFF.

The V gene is TRBV5-5, the J gene TRBJ1-2; D unresolved. Between the trimmed V and J ends, which lost 0 bases and 7 bases, there was a span of 10 bases. The CDR3 totals 13 residues. Germline V gene data show CDR1 as SGHKS and CDR2 as YYEKEE (reference sequence). The CDR3 nucleotides read TGTGCCAGCAGCTTGGTTGGCAGTCTTGGCTACACCTTC. It specifies CASSLVGSLGYTF.

This chain uses TRBV10-1 with TRBJ1-1; 8 nucleotides agree with TRBD1. There are 14 residues in the CDR3. Germline trimming cut 6 bases from V and 6 bases from J; bases unmatched to any gene: 9. The germline CDR1 and CDR2 sequences are WNHNN and SYGVQD (reference sequence). DNA for the CDR3: TGCGCCAGCAGATTGGACAGGGAATCCTCTGAAGCTTTCTTT. Translation gives CASRLDRESSEAFF.

This rearrangement joins TRBV19 to TRBJ2-1; 8 bases align to TRBD2. Germline-derived CDR1 and CDR2 are LNHDA and SQIVND (reference sequence). There are 14 residues in the CDR3. Trimming took 7 bases from V and 0 from J; bases not matched to a gene: 2. DNA of the CDR3: TGTGCCAGTATAGCGGGGAACTCCTACAATGAGCAGTTCTTC. It is translated as CASIAGNSYNEQFF.

V and J are TRBV28 and TRBJ2-7; 8 positions agree with TRBD1. The trim removed 10 bases at V and 9 bases at J, leaving 14 bases unmatched. CDR3 length equals 13 residues. Germline-derived CDR1 and CDR2 are MDHEN and SYDVKM. The CDR3 here is CATLPGQAPGQYF. DNA for the CDR3: TGTGCCACGCTACCGGGACAGGCGCCGGGGCAGTACTTC.

This clone appeared a single time. This chain joins TRBV5-4 and TRBJ2-4; 11 nucleotides agree with TRBD2. The CDR3 consists of 15 residues. Per the germline V gene, CDR1 is SGHNT and CDR2 is YYREEE (reference sequence). V gave up 4 bases and J gave up 5 bases; unmatched junction bases: 5. The CDR3 coding sequence is TGTGCCAGCAGCAGACCGGGACTAGCGGAAAACATTCAGTACTTC. This gives the protein CASSRPGLAENIQYF.

The rearrangement uses TRBV5-1 and TRBJ2-3; the D call may be TRBD1 or TRBD2 (5 bases each). The V and J ends lost 4 bases and 3 bases respectively, with 12 bases between them. Germline lookup yields CDR1 SGHRS and CDR2 YFSETQ. The CDR3 has 14 amino acids. The CDR3 nucleotides read TGCGCCAGCAGCCCGGGGACCACAACAGATACGCAGTATTTT. It is translated as CASSPGTTTDTQYF.

The CDR3 spells CASSAYRADTQYF. Written as DNA, the CDR3 is TGTGCCAGCAGCGCGTACAGGGCAGATACGCAGTATTTT. The chain combines TRBV7-2 with TRBJ2-3; D possibly corresponds to TRBD1 (6 bases). Germline values: CDR1 SGHTA, CDR2 FQGNSA. CDR3 length: 13 residues. V was cut by 5 bases and J by 4 bases, with 10 bases left in between.

This chain connects TRBV4-3 to TRBJ2-5; 7 nucleotides line up with TRBD2. The CDR3 length is 16 residues. The V gene end was trimmed by 0 bases and the J gene end by 8 bases; junction bases not matched to a gene: 12. Germline CDR1 reads LGHNA; CDR2 reads YSLEER. CDR3: CASSQELYSGRPTQYF. DNA for the CDR3: TGCGCCAGCAGCCAAGAACTATATTCCGGGAGGCCCACCCAGTACTTC.

The V and J genes are TRBV6-6 and TRBJ1-5; no clear D. CDR1 and CDR2 from the germline V gene are MNHNY and SVGAGI (reference sequence). Trimming cost V 2 bases and J 2 bases, with 10 bases left between them. The CDR3 spans 15 residues. CDR3 protein: CASSYGPRGNQPQHF. The DNA for the CDR3 is TGTGCCAGCAGTTACGGTCCACGCGGCAATCAGCCCCAGCATTTT.

The chain recombines TRBV5-1 with TRBJ2-2, with 7 bases matching TRBD2. The CDR3 length is 16 residues. V lost 5 bases and J lost 5; bases outside the gene matches: 12. CDR1 is SGHRS, CDR2 YFSETQ, per germline. CDR3 sequence (DNA): TGCGCCAGCAGTTCCGGGGCTAGCGGTATGACCGGGGAGCTGTTTTTT. Protein product: CASSSGASGMTGELFF.

A single count supports this clone. V usage is TRBV19 and J usage is TRBJ2-3; 8 bases map to TRBD2. With V trimmed by 4 bases and J by 1 base, 7 bases remained unmatched. Germline V gene sequence: CDR1 LNHDA, CDR2 SQIVND (reference sequence). CDR3 size: 16 residues. This chain's CDR3 is CASSNLAGLGTDTQYF. CDR3 nucleotide sequence: TGTGCCAGTAGTAACCTAGCGGGTCTGGGCACAGATACGCAGTATTTT.

The CDR3 sequence is CAWSVGGSGHEQYF. The CDR3 bases are TGTGCCTGGAGTGTAGGGGGAAGCGGGCACGAGCAGTACTTC. This rearrangement joins TRBV30 to TRBJ2-7, with D perhaps assigned TRBD1 or TRBD2 (6 bases each). CDR3 length equals 14 residues. CDR1 and CDR2 (germline): GTSNPN, SVGIG (reference sequence). V lost 0 bases and J lost 5, with 14 bases in between.

V usage is TRBV29-1 and J usage is TRBJ2-7, with 8 bases matching TRBD2. The CDR3 totals 14 residues. CDR1 is SQVTM and CDR2 is ANQGSEA in the germline V gene. V lost 1 base, J lost 6 bases, and 8 bases stayed unmatched. In nucleotides, the CDR3 is TGCAGCGTTGAAGCCCTCCGCGGGGGGTCCGAGCAGTACTTC. It specifies CSVEALRGGSEQYF.

The chain's CDR3 is CASSSQRAVSHEQYF. In DNA, the CDR3 is TGTGCCAGCAGCTCCCAACGAGCGGTTTCCCACGAGCAGTACTTC. This chain links TRBV5-4 with TRBJ2-7; D is perhaps TRBD2 (5 bases). In germline, CDR1 is SGHNT, CDR2 YYREEE (reference sequence). The V end lost 3 bases, the J end lost 5 bases, and 18 bases lay between the germline ends. This CDR3 region has 15 residues.

This clone was picked up one time. The chain uses TRBV7-2 and TRBJ1-1; D gene unclear. The germline gives CDR1 SGHTA, CDR2 FQGNSA. V was trimmed by 5 bases and J by 0 bases, leaving 7 bases between them. The CDR3 has 13 residues. As DNA, the CDR3 is TGTGCCAGCAGCACACTGATGAACACTGAAGCTTTCTTT. Translated: CASSTLMNTEAFF.

CDR3 in amino acids: CASSQQGLQETQYF. CDR3 nucleotides: TGTGCCAGCAGCCAGCAGGGACTGCAAGAGACCCAGTACTTC. The chain has TRBV5-6 and TRBJ2-5, with a tentative D call TRBD2 (6 bases). The CDR3 runs 14 residues. V was trimmed by 4 bases and J by 2 bases, leaving 12 bases between them. Germline values: CDR1 SGHDT, CDR2 YYEEEE.

The chain joins TRBV7-9 to TRBJ2-7; no firm D call. Trimming pared 3 bases from V and 2 bases from J, leaving 8 bases between. The germline V gene encodes CDR1 SEHNR and CDR2 FQNEAQ (reference sequence). The CDR3 contains 13 residues. In DNA form, the CDR3 reads TGTGCCAGCAGCTTGGCGGTAGCCTACGAGCAGTACTTC. Translating gives CASSLAVAYEQYF.